The 8 T cell receptor beta chains listed next were all sequenced from one sample in a study of blood T cell repertoires in COVID-19. The assay was immunoSEQ multiplex PCR, and TCRdb's table has in-frame clones only and misses some. The sample carries 250,000 to 350,000 clones, 75% to 90% recorded once. Sequenced input: peripheral blood. The receptors here all came from a woman aged 30 to 39 with active or convalescent COVID-19.

This clone was seen a single time. The CDR3 spells CASSPQMGGTEAFF. Here the CDR3 DNA reads TGTGCCAGCAGCCCCCAAATGGGGGGCACTGAAGCTTTCTTT. V and J are TRBV7-9 and TRBJ1-1; TRBD1 is a possible D gene (5 bases). CDR1 is SEHNR and CDR2 is FQNEAQ in the germline V gene (reference sequence). This CDR3 has 14 residues. Trimming stripped 5 bases from V and 4 bases from J, with 14 bases between.

Written as DNA, the CDR3 is TGTGCCAGCAGCCTACGACAGGGGAAAGACTATGGCTACACCTTC. Translating gives CASSLRQGKDYGYTF. The chain is built from TRBV14 and TRBJ1-2; 8 bases align to TRBD1. Germline trimming cut 4 bases from V and 3 bases from J; bases unmatched to any gene: 7. Germline-derived CDR1 and CDR2 are SGHDN and FVKESK. The CDR3 has 15 residues.

CDR3 DNA sequence: TGTGCCAGCAGTGATTTGCATGGGACTACTACAGATACGCAGTATTTT. Translation: CASSDLHGTTTDTQYF. The J gene is TRBJ2-3, the V gene TRBV2; 7 bases agree with TRBD2. V gave up 3 bases and J gave up 3 bases; unmatched junction bases: 9. CDR1 and CDR2 (germline): SNHLY, FYNNEI. The CDR3 has 16 residues.

The V gene is TRBV5-8, the J gene TRBJ1-5, with a possible D match to TRBD1 (6 bases). The V gene's germline CDR1 is SGHTS and CDR2 YDEGEE. This CDR3 spans 16 amino acids. Trimming took 5 bases from V and 2 from J, leaving 17 bases between them. The DNA of the CDR3 is TGTGCCAGCAGGGCGAAACAGGGAAATCGCAATCAGCCCCAGCATTTT. Its translation: CASRAKQGNRNQPQHF.

The chain recombines TRBV5-6 with TRBJ1-2; TRBD1 agrees at 9 bases. Trimming at V came to 4 bases and at J to 5 bases, leaving 9 bases not matched to a gene. Germline-derived CDR1 and CDR2 are SGHDT and YYEEEE. The CDR3 runs 15 residues. The CDR3 region has the DNA TGTGCCAGCAGCCCCTACAGGGGGCGCAATTATGGCTACACCTTC. It is translated as CASSPYRGRNYGYTF. The variable domain in full, completed from reference TRBV5-6 and TRBJ1-2, reads DAGVTQSPTHLIKTRGQQVTLRCSPKSGHDTVSWYQQALGQGPQFIFQYYEEEERQRGNFPDRFSGHQFPNYSSELNVNALLLGDSALYLCASSPYRGRNYGYTFGSGTRLTVV.

The chain employs TRBV7-9 and TRBJ2-1, with 11 bases fitting TRBD1. The CDR3 contains 15 residues. The ends lost 5 bases at V and 7 bases at J; junction bases unmatched: 7. The V gene's germline CDR1 is SEHNR and CDR2 FQNEAQ (reference sequence). CDR3 sequence (DNA): TGTGCCAGCAGCGATCCGGGACAGGGGGAGAATGAGCAGTTCTTC. Residues: CASSDPGQGENEQFF.

The chain couples TRBV5-6 to TRBJ1-2; D is perhaps TRBD1 (6 bases). There are 11 residues in the CDR3. The germline CDR1 and CDR2 sequences are SGHDT and YYEEEE. V gave up 4 bases and J gave up 8 bases, with 9 bases separating them. The CDR3: CASSTGIGYTF. CDR3 in DNA: TGTGCCAGCAGCACAGGGATAGGCTACACCTTC.

V gene TRBV6-2 or TRBV6-3 combines with J gene TRBJ1-5; D unresolved. V lost 5 bases, J lost 7 bases, and 15 bases lay in between. The germline CDR1 and CDR2 sequences are MNHEY and SVGEGT. The CDR3 runs to 14 residues. This chain's CDR3 is CASSPRGLLQPQHF. The CDR3 coding sequence is TGTGCCAGCAGTCCCCGGGGTCTACTCCAGCCCCAGCATTTT.